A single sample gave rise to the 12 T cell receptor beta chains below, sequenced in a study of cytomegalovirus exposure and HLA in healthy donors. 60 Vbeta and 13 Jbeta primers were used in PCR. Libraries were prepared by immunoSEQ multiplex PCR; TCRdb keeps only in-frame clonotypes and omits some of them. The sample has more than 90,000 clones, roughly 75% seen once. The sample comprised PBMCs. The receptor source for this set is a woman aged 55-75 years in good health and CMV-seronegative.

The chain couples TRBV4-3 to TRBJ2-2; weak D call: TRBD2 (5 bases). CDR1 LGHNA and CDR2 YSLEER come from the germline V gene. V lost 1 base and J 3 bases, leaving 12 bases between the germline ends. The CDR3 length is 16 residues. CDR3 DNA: TGCGCCAGCAGCCAAGCGGCGGGCACCCACACCGGGGAGCTGTTTTTT. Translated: CASSQAAGTHTGELFF.

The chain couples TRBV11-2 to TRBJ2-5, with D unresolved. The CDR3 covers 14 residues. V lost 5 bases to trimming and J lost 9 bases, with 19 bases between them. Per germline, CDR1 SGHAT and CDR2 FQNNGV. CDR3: CASSPGPTNGAQYF. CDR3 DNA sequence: TGTGCCAGCAGCCCGGGTCCCACAAATGGTGCCCAGTACTTC.

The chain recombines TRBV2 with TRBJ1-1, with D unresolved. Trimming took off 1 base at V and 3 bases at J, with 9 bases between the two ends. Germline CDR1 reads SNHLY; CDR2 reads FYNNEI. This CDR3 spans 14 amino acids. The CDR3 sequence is CASSEGGAYTEAFF. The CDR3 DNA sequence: TGTGCCAGCAGTGAAGGAGGCGCTTACACTGAAGCTTTCTTT.

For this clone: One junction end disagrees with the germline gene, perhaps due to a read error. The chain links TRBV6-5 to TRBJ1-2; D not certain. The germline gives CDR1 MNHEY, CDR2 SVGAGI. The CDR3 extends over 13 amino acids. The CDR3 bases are TGTGCCAGCACCACGTCCGGAAACTATGGCTACGCCTTC. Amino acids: CASTTSGNYGYAF.

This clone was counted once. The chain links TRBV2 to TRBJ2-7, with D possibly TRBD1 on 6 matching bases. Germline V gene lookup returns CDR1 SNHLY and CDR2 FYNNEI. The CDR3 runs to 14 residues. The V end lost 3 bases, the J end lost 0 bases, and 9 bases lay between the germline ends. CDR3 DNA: TGTGCCAGCAGTGATCAGGGGAGCTCCTACGAGCAGTACTTC. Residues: CASSDQGSSYEQYF.

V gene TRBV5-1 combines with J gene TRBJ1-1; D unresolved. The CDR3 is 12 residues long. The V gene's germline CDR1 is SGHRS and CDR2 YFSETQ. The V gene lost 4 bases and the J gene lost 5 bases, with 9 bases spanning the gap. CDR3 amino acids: CASSRDRTEAFF. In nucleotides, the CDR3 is TGCGCCAGCAGCCGGGATCGGACTGAAGCTTTCTTT.

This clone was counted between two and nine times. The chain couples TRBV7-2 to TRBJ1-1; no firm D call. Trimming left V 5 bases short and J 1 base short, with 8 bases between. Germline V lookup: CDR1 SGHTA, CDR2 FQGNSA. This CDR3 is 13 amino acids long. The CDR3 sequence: CASSAGPNTEAFF. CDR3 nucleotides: TGTGCCAGCAGCGCCGGTCCGAACACTGAAGCTTTCTTT.

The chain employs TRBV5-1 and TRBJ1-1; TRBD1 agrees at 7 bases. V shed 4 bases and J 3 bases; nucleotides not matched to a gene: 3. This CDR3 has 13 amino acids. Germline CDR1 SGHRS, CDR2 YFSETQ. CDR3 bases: TGCGCCAGCAGCCGACAGGGAGACACTGAAGCTTTCTTT. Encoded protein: CASSRQGDTEAFF.

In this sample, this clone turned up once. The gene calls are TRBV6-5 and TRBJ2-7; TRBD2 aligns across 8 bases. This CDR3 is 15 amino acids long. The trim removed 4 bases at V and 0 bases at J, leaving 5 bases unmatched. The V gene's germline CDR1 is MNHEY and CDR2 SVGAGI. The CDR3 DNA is TGTGCCAGCAGTTTCCTAGCGGGCAGCTCCTACGAGCAGTACTTC. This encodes CASSFLAGSSYEQYF.

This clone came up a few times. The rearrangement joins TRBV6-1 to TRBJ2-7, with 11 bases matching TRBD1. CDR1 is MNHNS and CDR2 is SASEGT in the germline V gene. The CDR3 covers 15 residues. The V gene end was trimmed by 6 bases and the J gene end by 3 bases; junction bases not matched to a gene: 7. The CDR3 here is CASSQYGTGGYEQYF. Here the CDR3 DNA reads TGTGCCAGCAGCCAATACGGGACAGGGGGCTACGAGCAGTACTTC.

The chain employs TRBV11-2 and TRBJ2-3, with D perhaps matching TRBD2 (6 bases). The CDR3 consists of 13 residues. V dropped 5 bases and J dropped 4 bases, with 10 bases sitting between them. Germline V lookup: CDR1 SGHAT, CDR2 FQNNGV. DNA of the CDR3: TGTGCCAGCAGCCCGGGACTCCCAGATACGCAGTATTTT. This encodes CASSPGLPDTQYF. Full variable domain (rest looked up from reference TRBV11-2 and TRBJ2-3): EAGVAQSPRYKIIEKRQSVAFWCNPISGHATLYWYQQILGQGPKLLIQFQNNGVVDDSQLPKDRFSAERLKGVDSTLKIQPAKLEDSAVYLCASSPGLPDTQYFGPGTRLTVL.

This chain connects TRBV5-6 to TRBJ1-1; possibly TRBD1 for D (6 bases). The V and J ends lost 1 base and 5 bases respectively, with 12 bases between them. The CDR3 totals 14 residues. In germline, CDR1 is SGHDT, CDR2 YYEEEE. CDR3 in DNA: TGTGCCAGCAGCTTGAACGTCAGGGGAACTGAAGCTTTCTTT. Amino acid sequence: CASSLNVRGTEAFF.